This TCR beta chain comes out of a study of cytomegalovirus exposure and HLA in healthy donors. Points from the study as a whole: Productive rates of about 87% or about 30% were seen for most TCR beta V segments in an earlier analysis. Roughly uniform sequencing depth across donors was assumed, possibly incorrectly.

The sample holds a few counts of this clone. Its specificity is not known. Germline CDR1 SNHLY, CDR2 FYNNEI. V gave up 7 bases and J gave up 6 bases, with 13 bases separating them. The CDR3 runs 14 residues. The PCR had 60 Vbeta and 13 Jbeta primers. Assay: immunoSEQ multiplex PCR; the TCRdb copy retains only in-frame clones and omits some. The sample records roughly 100,000 clones, 55% to 70% being singletons. The clonotype originates from a woman between 50 and 59 years old in good health and CMV-seropositive. The V call is TRBV2, the J call TRBJ1-6; D not certain. Sequences were obtained from PBMCs. Here the CDR3 reads CASKMWQANSPLHF. The CDR3, as DNA: TGTGCCAGCAAGATGTGGCAGGCTAATTCACCCCTCCACTTT.